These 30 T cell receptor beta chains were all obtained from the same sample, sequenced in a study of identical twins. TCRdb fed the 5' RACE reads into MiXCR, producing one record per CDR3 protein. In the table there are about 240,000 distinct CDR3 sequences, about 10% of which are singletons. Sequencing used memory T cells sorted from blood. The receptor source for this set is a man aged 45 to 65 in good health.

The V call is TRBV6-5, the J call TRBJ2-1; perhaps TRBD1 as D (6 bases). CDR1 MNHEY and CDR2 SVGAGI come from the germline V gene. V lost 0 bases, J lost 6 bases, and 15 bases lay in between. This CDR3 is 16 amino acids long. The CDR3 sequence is CASSYSGDTTRNEQFF. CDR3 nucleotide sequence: TGTGCCAGCAGTTACTCCGGGGACACCACCCGCAATGAGCAGTTCTTC.

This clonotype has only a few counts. Written as DNA, the CDR3 is TGTGCCAGCAGCTTAGAACCCCCGACAGGGGGGCAAGGGGAGCAGTACTTC. As protein: CASSLEPPTGGQGEQYF. The V and J genes are TRBV7-6 and TRBJ2-7; 9 bases fit TRBD1. V shed 1 base and J 7 bases; nucleotides not matched to a gene: 14. The CDR3 is 17 residues long. The germline gives CDR1 SGHVS, CDR2 FNYEAQ.

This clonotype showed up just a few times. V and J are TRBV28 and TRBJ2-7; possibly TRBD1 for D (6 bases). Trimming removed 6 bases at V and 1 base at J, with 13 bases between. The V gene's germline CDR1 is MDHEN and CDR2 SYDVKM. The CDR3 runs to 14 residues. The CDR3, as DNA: TGTGCCAGCAGCCGTACAGGGACGTCCTACGAGCAGTACTTC. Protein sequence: CASSRTGTSYEQYF.

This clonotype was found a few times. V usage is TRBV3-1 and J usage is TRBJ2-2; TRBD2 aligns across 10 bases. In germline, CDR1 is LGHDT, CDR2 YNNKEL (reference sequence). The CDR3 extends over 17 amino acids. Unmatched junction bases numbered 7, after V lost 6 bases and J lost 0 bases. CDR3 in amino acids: CASRNTGLAANTGELFF. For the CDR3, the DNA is TGTGCCAGCAGGAACACAGGACTAGCGGCGAACACCGGGGAGCTGTTTTTT.

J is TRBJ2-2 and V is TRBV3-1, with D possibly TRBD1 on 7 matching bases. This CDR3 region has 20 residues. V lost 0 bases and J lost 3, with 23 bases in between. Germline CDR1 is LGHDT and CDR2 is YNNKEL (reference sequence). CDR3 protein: CASSQDIVEGAVEYTGELFF. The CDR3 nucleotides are TGTGCCAGCAGCCAAGATATCGTGGAGGGGGCTGTTGAGTACACCGGGGAGCTGTTTTTT.

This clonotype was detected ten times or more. In DNA, the CDR3 is TGCGCCAGCAGCCATCGCCAGGGAGGAGTTAATGAGCAGTTCTTC. This encodes CASSHRQGGVNEQFF. The chain employs TRBV4-1 and TRBJ2-1, with D possibly being TRBD2 (6 bases). V lost 3 bases, J lost 7 bases, and 16 bases lay in between. The CDR3 sequence is 15 residues long. Germline V lookup: CDR1 MGHRA, CDR2 YSYEKL.

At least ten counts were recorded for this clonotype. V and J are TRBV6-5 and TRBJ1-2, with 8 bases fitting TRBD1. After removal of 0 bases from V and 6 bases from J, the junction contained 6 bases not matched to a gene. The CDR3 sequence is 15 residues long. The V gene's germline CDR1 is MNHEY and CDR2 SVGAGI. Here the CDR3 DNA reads TGTGCCAGCAGTTACTCGTCAGGGGGCCTCAATGGCTACACCTTC. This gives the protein CASSYSSGGLNGYTF.

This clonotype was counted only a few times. The CDR3 DNA sequence: TGTGCCTGGGAGCGGGTTGGCGAGCCCCAGCATTTT. Encoded protein: CAWERVGEPQHF. The chain carries TRBV30 and TRBJ1-5, with no clear D. This CDR3 is 12 amino acids long. V lost 5 bases to trimming and J lost 8 bases, with 13 bases between them. Per germline, CDR1 GTSNPN and CDR2 SVGIG (reference sequence).

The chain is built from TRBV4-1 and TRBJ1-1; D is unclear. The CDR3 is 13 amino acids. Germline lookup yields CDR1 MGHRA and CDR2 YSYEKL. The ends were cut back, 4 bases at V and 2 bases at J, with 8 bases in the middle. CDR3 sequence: CASSLKINTEAFF. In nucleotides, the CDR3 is TGCGCCAGCAGCCTTAAAATAAACACTGAAGCTTTCTTT.

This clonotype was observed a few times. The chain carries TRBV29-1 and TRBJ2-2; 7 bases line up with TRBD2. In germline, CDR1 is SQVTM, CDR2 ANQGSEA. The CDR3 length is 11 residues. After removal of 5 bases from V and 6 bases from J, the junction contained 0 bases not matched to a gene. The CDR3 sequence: CSVRGAGELFF. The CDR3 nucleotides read TGCAGCGTTCGGGGGGCCGGGGAGCTGTTTTTT.

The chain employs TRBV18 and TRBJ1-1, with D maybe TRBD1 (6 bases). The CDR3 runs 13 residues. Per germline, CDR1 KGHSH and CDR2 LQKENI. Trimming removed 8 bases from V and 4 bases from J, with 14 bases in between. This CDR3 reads CASRLIGGTEAFF. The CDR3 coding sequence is TGTGCCAGCCGTCTAATAGGGGGCACTGAAGCTTTCTTT.

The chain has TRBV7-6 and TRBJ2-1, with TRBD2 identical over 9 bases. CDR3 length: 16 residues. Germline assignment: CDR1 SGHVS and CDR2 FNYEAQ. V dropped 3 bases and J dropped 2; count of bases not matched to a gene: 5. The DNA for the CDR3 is TGTGCCAGCAGCTTGTCGGCTAGCGGGACCTACAATGAGCAGTTCTTC. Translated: CASSLSASGTYNEQFF.

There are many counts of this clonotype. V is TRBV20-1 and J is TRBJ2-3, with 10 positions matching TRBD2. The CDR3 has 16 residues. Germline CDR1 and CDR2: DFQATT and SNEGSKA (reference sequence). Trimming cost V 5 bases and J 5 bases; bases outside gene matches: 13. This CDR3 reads CSAGDPASGSLDTQYF. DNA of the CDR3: TGCAGTGCTGGGGATCCGGCTAGCGGGAGCTTAGATACGCAGTATTTT.

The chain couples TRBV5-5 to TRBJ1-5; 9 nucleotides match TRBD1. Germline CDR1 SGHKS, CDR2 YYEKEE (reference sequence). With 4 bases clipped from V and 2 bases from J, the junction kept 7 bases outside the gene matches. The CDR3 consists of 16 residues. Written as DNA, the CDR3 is TGTGCCAGCAGCGTACAGGGGGCATGGGGCAATCAGCCCCAGCATTTT. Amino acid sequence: CASSVQGAWGNQPQHF.

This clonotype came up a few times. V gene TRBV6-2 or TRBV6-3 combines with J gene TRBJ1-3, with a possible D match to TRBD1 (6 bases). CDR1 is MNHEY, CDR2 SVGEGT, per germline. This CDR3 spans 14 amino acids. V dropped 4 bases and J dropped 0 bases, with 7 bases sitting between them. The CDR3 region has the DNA TGTGCCAGCAGTTTGACAGGCTCTGGAAACACCATATATTTT. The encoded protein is CASSLTGSGNTIYF.

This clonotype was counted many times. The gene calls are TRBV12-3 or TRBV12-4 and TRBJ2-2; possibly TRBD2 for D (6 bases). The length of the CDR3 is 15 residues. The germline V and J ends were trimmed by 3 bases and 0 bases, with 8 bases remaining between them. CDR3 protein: CASSFAGSNTGELFF. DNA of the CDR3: TGTGCCAGCAGTTTTGCGGGGTCGAACACCGGGGAGCTGTTTTTT.

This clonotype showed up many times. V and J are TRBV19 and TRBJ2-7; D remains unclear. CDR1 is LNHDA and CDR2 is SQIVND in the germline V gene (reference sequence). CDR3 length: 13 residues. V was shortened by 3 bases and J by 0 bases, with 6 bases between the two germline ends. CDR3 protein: CASSIEYSYEQYF. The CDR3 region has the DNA TGTGCCAGTAGTATTGAGTACTCCTACGAGCAGTACTTC.

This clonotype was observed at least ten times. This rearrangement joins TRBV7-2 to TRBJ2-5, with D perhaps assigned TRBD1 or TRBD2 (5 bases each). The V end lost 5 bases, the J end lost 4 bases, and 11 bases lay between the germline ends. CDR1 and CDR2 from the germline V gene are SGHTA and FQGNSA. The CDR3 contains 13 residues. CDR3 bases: TGTGCCAGCAGCACGTCAGGGAGAGAGACCCAGTACTTC. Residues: CASSTSGRETQYF. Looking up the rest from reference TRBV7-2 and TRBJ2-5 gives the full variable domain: GAGVSQSPSNKVTEKGKDVELRCDPISGHTALYWYRQSLGQGLEFLIYFQGNSAPDKSGLPSDRFSAERTGGSVSTLTIQRTQQEDSAVYLCASSTSGRETQYFGPGTRLLVL.

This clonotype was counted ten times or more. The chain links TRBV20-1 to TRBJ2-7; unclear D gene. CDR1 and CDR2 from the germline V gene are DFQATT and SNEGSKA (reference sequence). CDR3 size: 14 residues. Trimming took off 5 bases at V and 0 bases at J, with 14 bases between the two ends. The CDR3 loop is CSASPPQHSYEQYF. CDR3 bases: TGCAGTGCTTCTCCTCCCCAGCACTCCTACGAGCAGTACTTC.

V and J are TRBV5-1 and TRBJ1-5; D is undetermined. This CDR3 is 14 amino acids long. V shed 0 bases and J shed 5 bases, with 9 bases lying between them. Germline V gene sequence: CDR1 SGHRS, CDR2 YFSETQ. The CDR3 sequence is CASSLGASDQPQHF. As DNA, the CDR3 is TGCGCCAGCAGCTTGGGGGCGAGTGATCAGCCCCAGCATTTT.

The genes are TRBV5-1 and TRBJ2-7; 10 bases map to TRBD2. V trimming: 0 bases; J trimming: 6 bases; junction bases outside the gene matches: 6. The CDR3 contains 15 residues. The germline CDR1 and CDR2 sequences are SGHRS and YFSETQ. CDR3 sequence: CASSLAQLAGTEQYF. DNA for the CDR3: TGCGCCAGCAGCTTGGCCCAACTAGCGGGGACCGAGCAGTACTTC.

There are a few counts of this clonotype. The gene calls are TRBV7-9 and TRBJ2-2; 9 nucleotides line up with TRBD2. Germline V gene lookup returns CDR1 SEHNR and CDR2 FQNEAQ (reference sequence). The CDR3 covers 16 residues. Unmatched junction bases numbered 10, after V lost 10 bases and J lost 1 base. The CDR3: CATTERGALNTGELFF. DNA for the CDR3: TGTGCCACCACAGAGCGGGGGGCTCTGAACACCGGGGAGCTGTTTTTT.

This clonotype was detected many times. CDR3 DNA: TGCGCCAGCAGCGGACAGGACGGGAACACTGAAGCTTTCTTT. Its protein product is CASSGQDGNTEAFF. The chain joins TRBV5-1 to TRBJ1-1; 7 nucleotides agree with TRBD1. The ends lost 4 bases at V and 1 base at J; junction bases unmatched: 4. The CDR3 is 14 amino acids. Per the germline V gene, CDR1 is SGHRS and CDR2 is YFSETQ.

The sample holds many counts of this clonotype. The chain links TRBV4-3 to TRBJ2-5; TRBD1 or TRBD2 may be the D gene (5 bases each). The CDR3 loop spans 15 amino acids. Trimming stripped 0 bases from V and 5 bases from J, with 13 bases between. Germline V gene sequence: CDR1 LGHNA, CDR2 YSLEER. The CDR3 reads CASSQESGLVETQYF. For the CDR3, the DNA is TGCGCCAGCAGCCAAGAGTCGGGGCTCGTGGAGACCCAGTACTTC.

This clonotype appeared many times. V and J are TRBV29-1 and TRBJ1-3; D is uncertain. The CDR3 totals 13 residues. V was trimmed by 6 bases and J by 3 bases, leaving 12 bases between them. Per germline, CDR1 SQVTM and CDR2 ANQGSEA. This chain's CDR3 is CSVGSMGGNTIYF. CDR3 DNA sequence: TGCAGCGTGGGATCCATGGGTGGAAACACCATATATTTT.

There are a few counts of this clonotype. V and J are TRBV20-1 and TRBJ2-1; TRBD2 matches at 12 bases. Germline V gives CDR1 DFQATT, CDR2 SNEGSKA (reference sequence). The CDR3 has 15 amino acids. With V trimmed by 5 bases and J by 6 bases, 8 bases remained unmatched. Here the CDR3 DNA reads TGCAGTGCTTTCCAGACTAGCGGGAGACGCAATGAGCAGTTCTTC. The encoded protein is CSAFQTSGRRNEQFF.

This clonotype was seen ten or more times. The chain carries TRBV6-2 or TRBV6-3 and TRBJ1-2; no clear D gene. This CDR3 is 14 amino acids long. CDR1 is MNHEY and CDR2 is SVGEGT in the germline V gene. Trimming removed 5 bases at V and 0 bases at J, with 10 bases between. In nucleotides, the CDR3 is TGTGCCAGCAGTCCGACACCTACTAACTATGGCTACACCTTC. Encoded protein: CASSPTPTNYGYTF.

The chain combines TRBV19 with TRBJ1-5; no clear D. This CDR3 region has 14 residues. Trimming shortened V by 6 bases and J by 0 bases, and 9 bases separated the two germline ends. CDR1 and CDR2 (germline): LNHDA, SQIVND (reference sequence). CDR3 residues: CASRTGGSNQPQHF. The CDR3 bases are TGTGCCAGTAGGACCGGTGGTAGCAATCAGCCCCAGCATTTT.

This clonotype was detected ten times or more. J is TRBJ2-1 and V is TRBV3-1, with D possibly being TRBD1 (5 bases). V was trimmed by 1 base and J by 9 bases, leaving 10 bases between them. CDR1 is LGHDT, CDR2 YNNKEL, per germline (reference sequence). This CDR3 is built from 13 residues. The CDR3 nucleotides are TGTGCCAGCAGCCAAGGTTGGGGCGGTGAGCAGTTCTTC. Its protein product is CASSQGWGGEQFF.

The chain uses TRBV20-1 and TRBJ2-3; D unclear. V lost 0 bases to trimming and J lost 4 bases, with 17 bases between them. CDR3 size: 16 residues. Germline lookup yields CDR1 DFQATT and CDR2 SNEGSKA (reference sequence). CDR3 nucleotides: TGCAGTGCTAGAGATCGATATTGGGTCACGGCAGATACGCAGTATTTT. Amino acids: CSARDRYWVTADTQYF.